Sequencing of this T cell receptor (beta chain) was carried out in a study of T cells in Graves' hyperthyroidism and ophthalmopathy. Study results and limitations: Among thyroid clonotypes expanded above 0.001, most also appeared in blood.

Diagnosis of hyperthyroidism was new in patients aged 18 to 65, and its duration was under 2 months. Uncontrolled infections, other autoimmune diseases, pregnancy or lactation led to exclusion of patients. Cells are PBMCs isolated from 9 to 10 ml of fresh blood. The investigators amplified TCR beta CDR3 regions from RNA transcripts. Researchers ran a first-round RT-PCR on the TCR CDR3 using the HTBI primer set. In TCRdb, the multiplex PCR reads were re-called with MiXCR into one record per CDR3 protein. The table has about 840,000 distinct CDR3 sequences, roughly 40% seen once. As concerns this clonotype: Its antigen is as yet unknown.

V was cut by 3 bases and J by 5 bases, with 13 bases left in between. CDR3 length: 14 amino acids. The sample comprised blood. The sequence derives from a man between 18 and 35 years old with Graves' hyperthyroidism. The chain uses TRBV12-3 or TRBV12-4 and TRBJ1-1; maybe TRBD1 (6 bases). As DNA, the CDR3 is TGTGCCAGCAGTTTTATCTACAGGGTGACTGAAGCTTTCTTT. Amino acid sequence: CASSFIYRVTEAFF.